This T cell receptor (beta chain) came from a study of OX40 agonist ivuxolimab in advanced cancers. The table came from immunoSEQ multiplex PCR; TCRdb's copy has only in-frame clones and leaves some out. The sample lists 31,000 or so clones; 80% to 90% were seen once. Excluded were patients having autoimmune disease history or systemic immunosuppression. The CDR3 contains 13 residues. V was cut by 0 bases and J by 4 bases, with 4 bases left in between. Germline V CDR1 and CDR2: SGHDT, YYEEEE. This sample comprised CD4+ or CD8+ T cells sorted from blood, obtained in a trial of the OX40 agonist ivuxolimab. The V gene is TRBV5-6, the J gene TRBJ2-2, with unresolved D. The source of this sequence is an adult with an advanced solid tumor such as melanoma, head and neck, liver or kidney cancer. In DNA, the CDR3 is TGTGCCAGCAGCTTGGTTGTCACCGGGGAGCTGTTTTTT. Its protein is CASSLVVTGELFF.